A selection of T cell receptor beta chains follows, all from one sample in a study of PD-1 blockade in classical Hodgkin lymphoma. Using immunoSEQ multiplex PCR, the repertoire was profiled, and TCRdb retains in-frame clones only, with some absent. This table has some 33,000 clones, 81% appearing once. The sample in question was peripheral blood mononuclear cells (PBMCs), obtained before the fourth cycle of nivolumab. Receptors originate from a human donor with classical Hodgkin lymphoma. Both conserved end residues are part of each CDR3. D genes are given only for firm matches. A clone size is listed for some rows: how often the clone was seen (once, few, many), or a class if it is expanded.

j_call,clone_size,d_call,v_call,cdr3_nt,cdr3_aa
TRBJ1-1,-,TRBD1,TRBV15,TGTGCCACCAGCAAGTGGACAGGGGCCAACACTGAAGCTTTCTTT,CATSKWTGANTEAFF
TRBJ2-1,-,TRBD2,TRBV5-4,TGTGCCAGCAGCTTGGCCCTAGCGGGTTACAATGAGCAGTTCTTC,CASSLALAGYNEQFF
TRBJ1-2,-,-,TRBV27,TGTGCCAGCAGTTTAGACAGAAACTATGGCTACACCTTC,CASSLDRNYGYTF
TRBJ2-5,-,TRBD1,TRBV19,TGTGCCAGTAGTAACCAAGGGGGCGGGGAGACCCAGTACTTC,CASSNQGGGETQYF
TRBJ1-2,-,TRBD1,TRBV6-5,TGTGCCAGCAGTAGGACAGGGAGCTATGGCTACACCTTC,CASSRTGSYGYTF
TRBJ1-4,-,-,TRBV7-2,TGTGCCAGCAGCTTAGGAGCGGCGAGTAATGAAAAACTGTTTTTT,CASSLGAASNEKLFF
TRBJ2-3,-,-,TRBV29-1,TGCAGCGTTGATGCGAGCACAGATACGCAGTATTTT,CSVDASTDTQYF
TRBJ1-2,-,-,TRBV30,TGTGCCTGGAGTGTACCGGGGGCGATAGGAGGCTACACCTTC,CAWSVPGAIGGYTF
TRBJ2-2,few,-,TRBV4-1,TGCGCCAGCAGCCATAACACCCGGAACACCGGGGAGCTGTTTTTT,CASSHNTRNTGELFF
TRBJ2-5,few,-,TRBV7-7,TGTGCCAGCAGCTTAGGAAGGACGTACCAAGAGACCCAGTACTTC,CASSLGRTYQETQYF
TRBJ2-3,-,-,TRBV19,TGTGCCAGTAGTATGGGGATCGTACCCACAGATACGCAGTATTTT,CASSMGIVPTDTQYF
TRBJ2-3,-,-,TRBV2,TGTGCCAGCAGTGAAGCATGGGATACGCAGTATTTT,CASSEAWDTQYF
TRBJ2-3,-,-,TRBV18,TGTGCCAGCTCACCAGGGGGCACAGATACGCAGTATTTT,CASSPGGTDTQYF
TRBJ2-7,-,-,TRBV29-1,TGCAGCGTTGAGGTTCGGGGGATCTCCTACGAGCAGTACTTC,CSVEVRGISYEQYF
TRBJ1-3,-,-,TRBV11-2,TGTGCCAGCAGCTTAGCGGAGGGGCCTGGAAACACCATATATTTT,CASSLAEGPGNTIYF
TRBJ2-2,-,-,TRBV18,TGTGCCAGCTCACCAAGGCTGCGGACCGGGGAGCTGTTTTTT,CASSPRLRTGELFF
TRBJ1-6,-,TRBD1,TRBV27,TGTGCCAGCAGTCCTCGGACAGGGGGCGATTCACCCCTCCACTTT,CASSPRTGGDSPLHF
TRBJ2-1,-,TRBD2,TRBV19,TGTGCCAGCTCGGCCACTAGCGTGTCCTACAATGAGCAGTTCTTC,CASSATSVSYNEQFF
TRBJ1-5,-,-,TRBV6-6,TGTGCCAGCAGTTACTTGGAGGCATGGAATCAGCCCCAGCATTTT,CASSYLEAWNQPQHF
TRBJ2-5,-,TRBD1,TRBV11-3,TGTGCCAGCAGCTTGATCAGGGACAGGGTTACGGAGACCCAGTACTTC,CASSLIRDRVTETQYF
TRBJ2-7,-,-,TRBV7-3,TGTGCCAGCACCCAGTACGAGCAGTACTTC,CASTQYEQYF
TRBJ2-1,-,-,TRBV18,TGTGCCAGCTCACCGGCCGGATGGGATGAGCAGTTCTTC,CASSPAGWDEQFF
TRBJ1-3,-,-,TRBV6-1,TGTGCCAGCAGTGAAGTAGCGAGCTCTGGAAACACCATATATTTT,CASSEVASSGNTIYF
TRBJ1-2,once,-,TRBV4-1,TGCGCCAGCAGCCAACGAGCAGGGTACTATGGCTACACCTTC,CASSQRAGYYGYTF
TRBJ2-1,-,-,TRBV7-2,TGTGCCAGCAGCTTAGTAGGCTACAATGAGCAGTTCTTC,CASSLVGYNEQFF